Presented here are 11 T cell receptor beta chains from one specimen sequenced in a study of blood T cell repertoires in COVID-19. Clones were read by immunoSEQ multiplex PCR, and TCRdb kept only the in-frame ones, dropping some. The data show 9,500 to 15,000 clones, roughly 85% seen once. Source material: peripheral blood. These receptors were taken from a human donor in a cohort sampled during active COVID-19.

The rearrangement joins TRBV6-1 to TRBJ2-3, with a tentative D call TRBD1 (6 bases). This CDR3 comprises 16 residues. V lost 0 bases and J lost 1, with 11 bases in between. Germline V gene data show CDR1 as MNHNS and CDR2 as SASEGT. DNA for the CDR3: TGTGCCAGCAGTGAAGCGCGACAGGTTCGCACAGATACGCAGTATTTT. Translating gives CASSEARQVRTDTQYF.

The gene calls are TRBV5-1 and TRBJ2-7; TRBD1 aligns across 8 bases. The ends lost 5 bases at V and 0 bases at J; junction bases unmatched: 4. Germline lookup yields CDR1 SGHRS and CDR2 YFSETQ. This CDR3 region has 14 residues. The CDR3 region is CASRPGQGSYEQYF. The DNA of the CDR3 is TGCGCCAGCAGGCCCGGACAGGGCTCCTACGAGCAGTACTTC.

This clone appeared a single time. As DNA, the CDR3 is TGCGCCAGCAGCTCCGGACAGGGGAGAACTGAAGCTTTCTTT. Its protein is CASSSGQGRTEAFF. This chain connects TRBV5-1 to TRBJ1-1; 9 positions match TRBD1. The CDR3 runs 14 residues. From germline, CDR1 is SGHRS and CDR2 YFSETQ. V was clipped by 3 bases and J by 5 bases; unmatched bases: 5.

This chain connects TRBV11-1 to TRBJ2-1; D remains unclear. Germline CDR1 reads SGHAT; CDR2 reads FQDESV (reference sequence). This CDR3 contains 14 residues. Trimming cost V 3 bases and J 8 bases, with 14 bases left between them. Here the CDR3 DNA reads TGTGCCAGCAGCTTGAACCTCTTAAGCCATGAGCAGTTCTTC. Encoded protein: CASSLNLLSHEQFF.

The chain couples TRBV15 to TRBJ1-5, with 9 positions matching TRBD1. The length of the CDR3 is 17 residues. Germline CDR1 LNHNV, CDR2 YYDKDF (reference sequence). V was pared by 8 bases and J by 2 bases, with 13 bases of the junction left unmatched. In DNA, the CDR3 is TGTGCCACCTCAGATGGGACAGGGTTGGGGGGCAATCAGCCCCAGCATTTT. Its protein is CATSDGTGLGGNQPQHF.

The V and J genes are TRBV12-3 or TRBV12-4 and TRBJ2-3; D uncertain. The CDR3 has 13 residues. V lost 3 bases and J 2 bases, leaving 6 bases between the germline ends. The CDR3 sequence: CASSLGSTDTQYF. CDR3 DNA: TGTGCCAGCAGTTTGGGCTCCACAGATACGCAGTATTTT.

The DNA for the CDR3 is TGTGCCAGCAGCTTGGAGGCAGGTTATTACAAGCAGTACTTC. Its translation is CASSLEAGYYKQYF. The gene calls are TRBV5-5 and TRBJ2-7, with D hard to call. The V end lost 0 bases, the J end lost 8 bases, and 15 bases lay between the germline ends. The CDR3 is 14 residues long. CDR1 is SGHKS and CDR2 is YYEKEE in the germline V gene (reference sequence).

The chain is built from TRBV6-2 or TRBV6-3 and TRBJ2-5; D gene uncertain. There are 13 residues in the CDR3. CDR1 and CDR2 (germline): MNHEY, SVGEGT. V lost 5 bases and J lost 7, with 14 bases in between. The CDR3 nucleotides are TGTGCCAGCAGTGACACAGCAGTTCGGACCCAGTACTTC. Translating it yields CASSDTAVRTQYF.

The V gene is TRBV4-2, the J gene TRBJ1-1; 8 bases align to TRBD1. V was pared by 0 bases and J by 6 bases, with 9 bases of the junction left unmatched. Germline V CDR1 and CDR2: LGHNA, YNFKEQ. The CDR3 runs to 16 residues. The CDR3 protein is CASSQEGPGGIAEAFF. CDR3 DNA sequence: TGTGCCAGCAGCCAAGAGGGGCCAGGGGGCATAGCTGAAGCTTTCTTT.

This chain connects TRBV19 to TRBJ2-1, with 9 positions matching TRBD1. The ends lost 9 bases at V and 7 bases at J; junction bases unmatched: 10. The CDR3 length is 14 residues. Germline-derived CDR1 and CDR2 are LNHDA and SQIVND (reference sequence). The CDR3 coding sequence is TGTGCCAGCAGAACAGGGGGCGCTGGGAATGAGCAGTTCTTC. It codes for CASRTGGAGNEQFF.

This rearrangement joins TRBV6-2 or TRBV6-3 to TRBJ1-6, with 7 bases that match TRBD1. Germline trimming cut 4 bases from V and 7 bases from J; bases unmatched to any gene: 4. CDR3 length: 14 amino acids. CDR1 and CDR2 from the germline V gene are MNHEY and SVGEGT. CDR3 residues: CASSFDRENSPLHF. CDR3 bases: TGTGCCAGCAGTTTCGACAGGGAAAATTCACCCCTCCACTTT.